These 27 T cell receptor beta chains were all obtained from the same sample, sequenced in a study of T cells in Graves' hyperthyroidism and ophthalmopathy. Amplification yielded TCR beta CDR3 regions, with RNA transcripts as the source. Researchers ran a first-round RT-PCR on the TCR CDR3 using the HTBI primer set. TCRdb used MiXCR to reprocess the multiplex PCR reads, holding one entry per CDR3 protein. The data show fewer than 500,000 distinct CDR3 sequences, roughly 15% seen once. The sample comprised blood. Receptors were obtained from a woman aged 25 to 39 with Graves' ophthalmopathy.

This clonotype was detected a few times. V gene TRBV20-1 combines with J gene TRBJ1-5, with D tentatively TRBD1 (6 bases). The germline V gene encodes CDR1 DFQATT and CDR2 SNEGSKA (reference sequence). Trimming stripped 5 bases from V and 6 bases from J, with 20 bases between. CDR3 length: 15 residues. The CDR3 DNA sequence: TGCAGTGCTCTACTCGGACAGAGGGCAAGTCAGCCCCAGCATTTT. Protein sequence: CSALLGQRASQPQHF.

This clonotype was counted ten times or more. V gene TRBV3-1 combines with J gene TRBJ2-2, with D perhaps matching TRBD2 (6 bases). This CDR3 has 16 amino acids. The germline V gene encodes CDR1 LGHDT and CDR2 YNNKEL (reference sequence). V was pared by 3 bases and J by 4 bases, with 15 bases between. The CDR3 DNA reads as TGTGCCAGCAGCCATTACCGGACTACCCTCACCGGGGAGCTGTTTTTT. Its protein is CASSHYRTTLTGELFF.

This clonotype was counted ten times or more. This rearrangement joins TRBV2 to TRBJ2-5; tentatively, D is TRBD1 (6 bases). CDR3 length equals 15 residues. Deletions cut 4 bases from V and 3 bases from J, with 15 bases between. Per the germline V gene, CDR1 is SNHLY and CDR2 is FYNNEI. CDR3 residues: CASSASLGQKETQYF. The CDR3 DNA follows: TGTGCCAGCAGTGCGAGCTTAGGACAGAAAGAGACCCAGTACTTC.

The chain employs TRBV4-2 and TRBJ2-3; D is unclear. This CDR3 has 14 residues. Germline CDR1 and CDR2: LGHNA and YNFKEQ. V was trimmed by 1 base and J by 4 bases, leaving 9 bases between them. The CDR3 sequence: CASSQGERSDTQYF. The CDR3 DNA follows: TGTGCCAGCAGCCAAGGTGAAAGGTCAGATACGCAGTATTTT.

This clonotype was seen at least ten times. This chain uses TRBV18 with TRBJ1-1, with D unresolved. V gave up 3 bases and J gave up 1 base, with 18 bases separating them. The CDR3 sequence is 17 residues long. Germline V gene data show CDR1 as KGHSH and CDR2 as LQKENI. Here the CDR3 DNA reads TGTGCCAGCTCACCCTGGACGGCTCGTTCGGGGAACACTGAAGCTTTCTTT. It translates to CASSPWTARSGNTEAFF.

In its sample, this clonotype was seen many times. The V gene is TRBV7-2, the J gene TRBJ2-5, with 9 positions matching TRBD2. Germline V gene lookup returns CDR1 SGHTA and CDR2 FQGNSA. After removal of 6 bases from V and 6 bases from J, the junction contained 11 bases not matched to a gene. The CDR3 covers 15 residues. CDR3 in amino acids: CASSTTGGLAKTQYF. For the CDR3, the DNA is TGTGCCAGCAGTACAACTGGGGGACTAGCAAAGACCCAGTACTTC.

This clonotype came up many times. The J gene is TRBJ2-2, the V gene TRBV27, with D maybe TRBD1 (5 bases). CDR1 and CDR2 from the germline V gene are MNHEY and SMNVEV (reference sequence). Trimming took 6 bases from V and 2 from J, leaving 19 bases between them. The CDR3 has 17 residues. CDR3: CASSRYAQGFNTGELFF. For the CDR3, the DNA is TGTGCCAGCAGCCGTTACGCGCAGGGATTTAACACCGGGGAGCTGTTTTTT.

Concerning this clonotype itself: This may be a read error, as it is one base from a much larger clone. This sequence joins TRBV12-3 or TRBV12-4 and TRBJ1-6; D uncertain. This CDR3 spans 13 amino acids. The CDR3 DNA follows: TGTACCAGCAGTTCCGCGTATAATTCACCCCTCCACTTT. Translation gives CTSSSAYNSPLHF.

In its sample, this clonotype was seen a few times. This chain links TRBV6-1 with TRBJ2-3; no reliable D call. The V end lost 5 bases, the J end lost 2 bases, and 11 bases lay between the germline ends. Germline lookup yields CDR1 MNHNS and CDR2 SASEGT. The CDR3 is 14 amino acids. The CDR3 sequence: CASSIGPNTDTQYF. In nucleotides, the CDR3 is TGTGCCAGCAGTATAGGACCAAACACAGATACGCAGTATTTT.

This clonotype was observed at least ten times. The chain uses TRBV28 and TRBJ2-1, with D maybe TRBD1 (5 bases). This CDR3 region has 13 residues. Trimming pared 1 base from V and 7 bases from J, leaving 8 bases between. Germline V gene lookup returns CDR1 MDHEN and CDR2 SYDVKM. The CDR3 DNA is TGTGCCAGCAGTTTATTCCCAGGGAATGAGCAGTTCTTC. The encoded protein is CASSLFPGNEQFF.

There are a few counts of this clonotype. The chain links TRBV6-1 to TRBJ2-1; no clear D. The V and J ends lost 10 bases and 7 bases respectively, with 5 bases between them. The germline CDR1 and CDR2 sequences are MNHNS and SASEGT. This CDR3 has 9 amino acids. The CDR3 DNA sequence: TGTGCCACCAGAAATGAGCAGTTCTTC. It is translated as CATRNEQFF.

This clonotype was seen many times. The chain has TRBV7-3 and TRBJ2-3; TRBD2 matches 7 bases. Germline V CDR1 and CDR2: SGHTA, FQGTGA. The trim removed 5 bases at V and 2 bases at J, leaving 13 bases unmatched. The CDR3 loop spans 17 amino acids. CDR3 residues: CASSPTTGRVHTDTQYF. The CDR3 region has the DNA TGTGCCAGCAGCCCCACCACGGGGAGGGTACACACAGATACGCAGTATTTT.

V and J are TRBV5-8 and TRBJ1-5; D might be TRBD1 (6 bases). This CDR3 has 16 residues. CDR1 and CDR2 (germline): SGHTS, YDEGEE. V lost 2 bases, J lost 0 bases, and 12 bases lay in between. DNA of the CDR3: TGTGCCAGCAGCTTACAGGGCCAGGATAGCAATCAGCCCCAGCATTTT. The encoded protein is CASSLQGQDSNQPQHF. Full variable domain (rest looked up from reference TRBV5-8 and TRBJ1-5): EAGVTQSPTHLIKTRGQQATLRCSPISGHTSVYWYQQALGLGLQFLLWYDEGEERNRGNFPPRFSGRQFPNYSSELNVNALELEDSALYLCASSLQGQDSNQPQHFGDGTRLSIL.

This clonotype was seen at least ten times. This chain connects TRBV30 to TRBJ1-1; no clear D gene. V was pared by 3 bases and J by 2 bases, with 13 bases between. The CDR3 spans 14 residues. Germline V gives CDR1 GTSNPN, CDR2 SVGIG (reference sequence). DNA for the CDR3: TGTGCCTGGAGGTGGCCTGGACGCAACACTGAAGCTTTCTTT. It specifies CAWRWPGRNTEAFF.

In this sample, this clonotype turned up many times. The J gene is TRBJ1-1, the V gene TRBV11-1, with D perhaps matching TRBD1 (5 bases). V was clipped by 4 bases and J by 7 bases, with 16 bases between them. CDR1 and CDR2 (germline): SGHAT, FQDESV (reference sequence). The CDR3 spans 14 residues. CDR3 amino acids: CASSSPGRLNEAFF. In DNA form, the CDR3 reads TGTGCCAGCAGCTCACCGGGACGGCTTAATGAAGCTTTCTTT. Combining the CDR3 with reference TRBV11-1 and TRBJ1-1 gives the whole variable domain EAEVAQSPRYKITEKSQAVAFWCDPISGHATLYWYRQILGQGPELLVQFQDESVVDDSQLPKDRFSAERLKGVDSTLKIQPAELGDSAMYLCASSSPGRLNEAFFGQGTRLTVV.

This clonotype was seen repeatedly, ten times or more. This sequence joins TRBV5-1 and TRBJ1-2, with 8 bases identical to TRBD1. The ends lost 0 bases at V and 4 bases at J; junction bases unmatched: 5. CDR3 length: 15 amino acids. Germline CDR1 SGHRS, CDR2 YFSETQ. This CDR3 reads CASSLVGTGSYGYTF. The CDR3 nucleotides are TGCGCCAGCAGCTTGGTCGGGACAGGATCCTATGGCTACACCTTC.

The chain employs TRBV7-8 and TRBJ1-1, with TRBD1 matching 7 bases. The CDR3 spans 16 residues. Per germline, CDR1 SGHVS and CDR2 FQNEAQ. V lost 3 bases and J lost 0; bases outside the gene matches: 7. The CDR3 spells CASSLGTALLNTEAFF. DNA for the CDR3: TGTGCCAGCAGCTTGGGGACAGCCCTCCTGAACACTGAAGCTTTCTTT. Looking up the rest from reference TRBV7-8 and TRBJ1-1 gives the full variable domain: GAGVSQSPRYKVAKRGQDVALRCDPISGHVSLFWYQQALGQGPEFLTYFQNEAQLDKSGLPSDRFFAERPEGSVSTLKIQRTQQEDSAVYLCASSLGTALLNTEAFFGQGTRLTVV.

The chain carries TRBV20-1 and TRBJ2-7; 9 nucleotides match TRBD1. CDR1 and CDR2 from the germline V gene are DFQATT and SNEGSKA (reference sequence). V trimming: 1 base; J trimming: 4 bases; junction bases outside the gene matches: 5. CDR3 length equals 14 residues. The CDR3 protein is CSARASDRGYEQYF. The CDR3 nucleotides read TGCAGTGCTAGAGCTTCGGACAGGGGTTACGAGCAGTACTTC.

This clonotype was recorded at least ten times. J is TRBJ1-2 and V is TRBV5-8; 9 bases align to TRBD1. After removal of 4 bases from V and 0 bases from J, the junction contained 10 bases not matched to a gene. There are 17 residues in the CDR3. CDR1 and CDR2 (germline): SGHTS, YDEGEE. Here the CDR3 reads CASSLRDRDLANYGYTF. In DNA form, the CDR3 reads TGTGCCAGCAGCCTCCGGGACAGGGATCTGGCTAACTATGGCTACACCTTC.

This chain links TRBV9 with TRBJ2-7, with D possibly being TRBD1 (6 bases). Germline CDR1 is SGDLS and CDR2 is YYNGEE. The CDR3 covers 14 residues. Trimming removed 5 bases from V and 6 bases from J, with 18 bases in between. The DNA of the CDR3 is TGTGCCAGCAGAAAACAGGGATTGTCGCTCGAGCAGTACTTC. It encodes CASRKQGLSLEQYF.

This clonotype appeared a few times. The chain links TRBV6-1 to TRBJ2-3; TRBD2 aligns across 15 bases. J gave up 3 bases and V 7 bases, and 5 bases lay outside the gene matches. CDR1 is MNHNS and CDR2 is SASEGT in the germline V gene. CDR3 length: 16 amino acids. The CDR3 region has the DNA TGTGCCAGCAATAAGGGACTAGCGGGGGGAACAGATACGCAGTATTTT. Translation: CASNKGLAGGTDTQYF.

This clonotype was recorded at least ten times. This sequence joins TRBV12-3 or TRBV12-4 and TRBJ1-2, with D uncertain. This CDR3 is built from 14 residues. V was shortened by 7 bases and J by 4 bases, with 16 bases between the two germline ends. The CDR3 here is CASTPLFAGYGYTF. As DNA, the CDR3 is TGTGCCAGCACCCCCCTTTTCGCAGGCTATGGCTACACCTTC.

This clonotype showed up just a few times. The rearrangement uses TRBV19 and TRBJ1-5; tentatively, D is TRBD1 (5 bases). Germline V gene lookup returns CDR1 LNHDA and CDR2 SQIVND (reference sequence). The CDR3 runs 14 residues. Trimming removed 7 bases at V and 0 bases at J, with 10 bases between. CDR3 region: CASTDSVSNQPQHF. The CDR3 region has the DNA TGTGCCAGTACCGACAGTGTTAGCAATCAGCCCCAGCATTTT.

This chain links TRBV19 with TRBJ1-1, with a weak D call TRBD1 (6 bases). The CDR3 is made up of 16 amino acids. Germline-derived CDR1 and CDR2 are LNHDA and SQIVND (reference sequence). V was clipped by 7 bases and J by 10 bases, with 28 bases between them. The CDR3: CASIGRVGGGASGAFF. The CDR3 DNA reads TGTGCCAGTATTGGCCGAGTGGGGGGGGGCGCCTCTGGAGCTTTCTTT.

This chain links TRBV4-1 with TRBJ2-3; no firm D call. Germline V lookup: CDR1 MGHRA, CDR2 YSYEKL. The CDR3 spans 14 residues. V was pared by 2 bases and J by 3 bases, with 9 bases between. This chain's CDR3 is CASSQPARTDTQYF. The CDR3, as DNA: TGCGCCAGCAGCCAACCAGCTAGGACAGATACGCAGTATTTT.

This clonotype was observed at least ten times. The V gene is TRBV6-1, the J gene TRBJ1-4; 7 bases agree with TRBD1. The CDR3 extends over 16 amino acids. Germline CDR1 MNHNS, CDR2 SASEGT. V lost 5 bases, J lost 0 bases, and 6 bases stayed unmatched. Here the CDR3 reads CASSTKTGATNEKLFF. The CDR3 coding sequence is TGTGCCAGCAGTACCAAAACAGGGGCAACTAATGAAAAACTGTTTTTT.

The rearrangement links TRBV29-1 to TRBJ2-2; D might be TRBD2 (5 bases). The CDR3 has 13 amino acids. The V and J ends lost 6 bases and 3 bases respectively, with 11 bases between them. Germline V lookup: CDR1 SQVTM, CDR2 ANQGSEA. The CDR3 DNA follows: TGCAGCGTCCGAGGCGGGTACACCGGGGAGCTGTTTTTT. Its protein product is CSVRGGYTGELFF.